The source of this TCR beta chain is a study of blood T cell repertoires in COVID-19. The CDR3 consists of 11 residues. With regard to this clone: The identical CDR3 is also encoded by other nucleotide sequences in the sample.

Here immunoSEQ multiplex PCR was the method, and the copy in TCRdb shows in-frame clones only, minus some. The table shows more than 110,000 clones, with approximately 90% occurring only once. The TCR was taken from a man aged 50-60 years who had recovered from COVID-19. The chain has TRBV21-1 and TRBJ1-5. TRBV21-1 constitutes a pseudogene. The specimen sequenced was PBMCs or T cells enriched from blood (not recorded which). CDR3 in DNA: TGTGCCAGCAGCACGAGACAGCCCCAGCATTTT. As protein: CASSTRQPQHF.